The 30 T cell receptor beta chains below come from one sample, sequenced in a study of post-analysis software for immune sequencing data. Study findings and constraints: Included in a set of roughly five TRBV segments more frequent in patients than controls were TRBV5-6, TRBV5-1 and TRBV20-1.

The authors incorporated unique molecular identifiers into the TCR beta cDNA libraries. TCRdb processed the PCR reads anew with MiXCR; each CDR3 protein has one entry. The data contain about 820,000 distinct CDR3 sequences, roughly 58% of them seen just once; the ten biggest clones take up 4.6%. No antigen has been identified for these receptors. Sequencing was carried out using blood. The receptors were sampled from a girl aged 5 to 17 with multiple sclerosis.

V usage is TRBV29-1 and J usage is TRBJ2-1, with 7 bases lining up with TRBD1. Germline V gene lookup returns CDR1 SQVTM and CDR2 ANQGSEA. J was trimmed by 4 bases and V by 7 bases; bases with no gene match: 10. The CDR3 runs 14 residues. CDR3 sequence: CSAEGQYFYNEQFF. CDR3 in DNA: TGCAGCGCCGAGGGACAGTATTTTTACAATGAGCAGTTCTTC.

V and J are TRBV3-1 and TRBJ2-5; D call uncertain. The V end was cut by 1 base, the J end by 1 base, with 7 bases between. The V gene's germline CDR1 is LGHDT and CDR2 YNNKEL (reference sequence). The CDR3 has 14 residues. The CDR3 DNA reads as TGTGCCAGCAGCCAAGGGGTCGGCCAAGAGACCCAGTACTTC. Translated, it gives CASSQGVGQETQYF.

The chain couples TRBV29-1 to TRBJ1-2; TRBD1 matches 8 bases. The germline CDR1 and CDR2 sequences are SQVTM and ANQGSEA. Germline trimming cut 8 bases from V and 8 bases from J; bases unmatched to any gene: 13. This CDR3 contains 13 residues. The CDR3 region has the DNA TGCAGCCTGGAAGACCAGGGGGCTGGGGGCTACACCTTC. It specifies CSLEDQGAGGYTF.

The rearrangement links TRBV7-3 to TRBJ2-1; the D is unclear. This CDR3 has 14 residues. Germline CDR1 SGHTA, CDR2 FQGTGA. The ends were cut back, 1 base at V and 10 bases at J, with 14 bases in the middle. The CDR3 DNA reads as TGTGCCAGCAGCTTAAAAGGGATAAAGGCAGAGCAGTTCTTC. This codes for CASSLKGIKAEQFF.

The chain uses TRBV28 and TRBJ2-7; 7 nucleotides agree with TRBD1. The CDR3 totals 13 residues. The V segment lost 8 bases and the J segment 1 base; nucleotides outside the gene matches: 5. Germline lookup yields CDR1 MDHEN and CDR2 SYDVKM. CDR3 nucleotide sequence: TGTGCCAGCGGGTCGGGACAGTCCTACGAGCAGTACTTC. Translating gives CASGSGQSYEQYF.

V usage is TRBV20-1 and J usage is TRBJ2-7, with 11 bases fitting TRBD1. CDR1 and CDR2 from the germline V gene are DFQATT and SNEGSKA (reference sequence). Trimming removed 0 bases from V and 3 bases from J; junction bases left unmatched: 4. The CDR3 extends over 15 amino acids. The CDR3 DNA reads TGCAGTGCTAGAGAAGGACAGGGGGCTCGCTACGAGCAGTACTTC. It encodes CSAREGQGARYEQYF.

This chain joins TRBV25-1 and TRBJ2-4; 7 nucleotides align to TRBD1. The ends lost 3 bases at V and 1 base at J; junction bases unmatched: 21. CDR1 MGHDK and CDR2 SYGVNS come from the germline V gene. The CDR3 extends over 21 amino acids. The CDR3 loop reads CASSDYPRLGQDLRAKNIQYF. CDR3 sequence (DNA): TGTGCCAGCAGTGATTACCCACGTCTCGGACAGGACCTACGCGCCAAAAACATTCAGTACTTC.

V usage is TRBV19 and J usage is TRBJ1-1; 7 bases are shared with TRBD1. The CDR3 runs to 15 residues. V lost 7 bases to trimming and J lost 1 base; unmatched junction nucleotides: 9. Per germline, CDR1 LNHDA and CDR2 SQIVND (reference sequence). In DNA, the CDR3 is TGTGCCAGTAAAACCGACTGGACAGGGAACACTGAAGCTTTCTTT. This encodes CASKTDWTGNTEAFF.

V is TRBV6-1 and J is TRBJ1-2; a possible D gene is TRBD1 (6 bases). CDR1 is MNHNS, CDR2 SASEGT, per germline. The V end was cut by 9 bases, the J end by 2 bases, with 13 bases between. This CDR3 has 13 amino acids. The CDR3 region has the DNA TGTGCCAGATCAACAGGGCGCAACTATGGCTACACCTTC. It encodes CARSTGRNYGYTF.

This chain connects TRBV6-1 to TRBJ2-1; 12 bases are shared with TRBD2. The J segment lost 5 bases and the V segment lost 7 bases, leaving 12 bases of the junction unmatched. The CDR3 sequence is 17 residues long. Germline V gene data show CDR1 as MNHNS and CDR2 as SASEGT. CDR3 nucleotide sequence: TGTGCCAGCATAGTACAGATCCTAGCGGGAGGGAACAATGAGCAGTTCTTC. Protein product: CASIVQILAGGNNEQFF.

This clonotype was counted once. J is TRBJ1-5 and V is TRBV29-1, with no clear D. The CDR3 totals 14 residues. V dropped 6 bases and J dropped 2 bases, with 14 bases sitting between them. The germline V gene has CDR1 SQVTM and CDR2 ANQGSEA. In nucleotides, the CDR3 is TGCAGCGTCGCGGGCCCGGGCGGCAATCAGCCCCAGCATTTT. As protein: CSVAGPGGNQPQHF.

In this sample, this clonotype turned up a few times. The chain recombines TRBV29-1 with TRBJ2-7; no definite D call. This CDR3 contains 12 residues. Germline V lookup: CDR1 SQVTM, CDR2 ANQGSEA. V shed 4 bases and J shed 3 bases, with 10 bases lying between them. In DNA form, the CDR3 reads TGCAGCGTTGTACATCTCGACTACGAGCAGTACTTC. Its protein product is CSVVHLDYEQYF.

The rearrangement links TRBV7-9 to TRBJ2-1; D might be TRBD2 (5 bases). CDR3 length: 13 residues. The germline V gene has CDR1 SEHNR and CDR2 FQNEAQ (reference sequence). V was shortened by 0 bases and J by 10 bases, with 10 bases between the two germline ends. Here the CDR3 reads CASSLAGKREQFF. DNA of the CDR3: TGTGCCAGCAGCTTAGCAGGGAAGCGGGAGCAGTTCTTC.

V gene TRBV29-1 combines with J gene TRBJ2-1; 11 nucleotides agree with TRBD2. The V segment lost 3 bases and the J segment 10 bases; nucleotides outside the gene matches: 8. This CDR3 has 14 amino acids. Per the germline V gene, CDR1 is SQVTM and CDR2 is ANQGSEA. CDR3 in DNA: TGCAGCGTTGAGGTACCTAGCGGGGGGTGGGAGCAGTTCTTC. Protein: CSVEVPSGGWEQFF.

The J gene is TRBJ2-3, the V gene TRBV4-2; D not certain. Germline loops: CDR1 LGHNA, CDR2 YNFKEQ. The V and J ends lost 4 bases and 5 bases respectively, with 10 bases between them. The CDR3 contains 13 residues. DNA for the CDR3: TGTGCCAGCAGCCTTTCCACGGGAGATACGCAGTATTTT. It codes for CASSLSTGDTQYF.

The chain recombines TRBV7-9 with TRBJ2-5; D might be TRBD1 or TRBD2, each matching 5 bases. Trimming pared 5 bases from V and 2 bases from J, leaving 18 bases between. Germline assignment: CDR1 SEHNR and CDR2 FQNEAQ (reference sequence). CDR3 length: 16 amino acids. The CDR3 sequence is CASSHHVGESQETQYF. The CDR3 DNA reads as TGTGCCAGCAGCCACCATGTGGGGGAATCGCAAGAGACCCAGTACTTC. Using reference TRBV7-9 and TRBJ2-5 for the parts outside the CDR3, the full variable domain is DTGVSQNPRHKITKRGQNVTFRCDPISEHNRLYWYRQTLGQGPEFLTYFQNEAQLEKSRLLSDRFSAERPKGSFSTLEIQRTEQGDSAMYLCASSHHVGESQETQYFGPGTRLLVL.

This clonotype was seen only once. The chain couples TRBV7-9 to TRBJ2-7; possibly TRBD2 for D (6 bases). Trimming shortened V by 4 bases and J by 7 bases, and 20 bases separated the two germline ends. The CDR3 has 15 residues. Germline V gives CDR1 SEHNR, CDR2 FQNEAQ (reference sequence). Here the CDR3 DNA reads TGTGCCAGCAGCTCACCCGGGACTGGGGTAGGGGAGCAGTACTTC. Translation: CASSSPGTGVGEQYF.

This chain joins TRBV3-1 and TRBJ2-3; 9 bases line up with TRBD1. Germline loops: CDR1 LGHDT, CDR2 YNNKEL (reference sequence). CDR3 length: 15 residues. The V segment lost 4 bases and the J segment 3 bases; nucleotides outside the gene matches: 5. The CDR3 loop is CASSRRQGVTDTQYF. In DNA, the CDR3 is TGTGCCAGCAGCCGGAGACAGGGGGTGACAGATACGCAGTATTTT.

The chain carries TRBV29-1 and TRBJ1-2, with TRBD1 identical over 9 bases. Germline-derived CDR1 and CDR2 are SQVTM and ANQGSEA. The CDR3 totals 13 residues. V dropped 3 bases and J dropped 8; count of bases not matched to a gene: 7. The CDR3 region is CSVDFRTGDGYTF. The DNA of the CDR3 is TGCAGCGTTGATTTTCGGACAGGGGACGGCTACACCTTC. Combining the CDR3 with reference TRBV29-1 and TRBJ1-2 gives the whole variable domain SAVISQKPSRDICQRGTSLTIQCQVDSQVTMMFWYRQQPGQSLTLIATANQGSEATYESGFVIDKFPISRPNLTFSTLTVSNMSPEDSSIYLCSVDFRTGDGYTFGSGTRLTVV.

The genes are TRBV5-1 and TRBJ2-1; D may match TRBD1 or TRBD2 (5 bases each). V was pared by 5 bases and J by 8 bases, with 20 bases between. Per germline, CDR1 SGHRS and CDR2 YFSETQ. The CDR3 has 15 residues. This CDR3 is CASSLTEGHFDEQFF. In DNA, the CDR3 is TGCGCCAGCAGTCTGACAGAGGGGCACTTCGATGAGCAGTTCTTC. Full variable domain (missing parts from reference TRBV5-1 and TRBJ2-1): KAGVTQTPRYLIKTRGQQVTLSCSPISGHRSVSWYQQTPGQGLQFLFEYFSETQRNKGNFPGRFSGRQFSNSRSEMNVSTLELGDSALYLCASSLTEGHFDEQFFGPGTRLTVL.

V is TRBV2 and J is TRBJ2-7, with D hard to call. Germline V lookup: CDR1 SNHLY, CDR2 FYNNEI. CDR3 size: 14 residues. Trimming cost V 5 bases and J 2 bases, with 13 bases left between them. The CDR3 reads CASSPTRRTYEQYF. The CDR3 bases are TGTGCCAGCAGTCCCACCAGGAGAACCTACGAGCAGTACTTC. The variable domain in full, completed from reference TRBV2 and TRBJ2-7, reads EPEVTQTPSHQVTQMGQEVILRCVPISNHLYFYWYRQILGQKVEFLVSFYNNEISEKSEIFDDQFSVERPDGSNFTLKIRSTKLEDSAMYFCASSPTRRTYEQYFGPGTRLTVT.

The V and J genes are TRBV6-1 and TRBJ1-1; unclear D gene. The CDR3 covers 15 residues. The V and J ends lost 2 bases and 7 bases respectively, with 17 bases between them. Germline CDR1 reads MNHNS; CDR2 reads SASEGT. The CDR3 DNA follows: TGTGCCAGCAGTGAATCATGGAAGGGTTTAATTGAAGCTTTCTTT. It is translated as CASSESWKGLIEAFF.

V gene TRBV21-1 combines with J gene TRBJ2-7; TRBD1 reflects the table's D call only, with no check against the DNA. TRBV21-1 is a pseudogene segment. The CDR3 contains 14 residues. CDR3: CASKKGQGTYEQYF. The CDR3, as DNA: TGTGCCAGCAAAAAGGGACAGGGGACCTACGAGCAGTACTTC.

This clonotype was seen a few times. The CDR3 bases are TGCAGTGCTAGTGGACTAGCGGAATCCTACAATGAGCAGTTCTTC. It yields the protein CSASGLAESYNEQFF. This chain uses TRBV20-1 with TRBJ2-1; TRBD2 matches at 10 bases. Per germline, CDR1 DFQATT and CDR2 SNEGSKA (reference sequence). The trim removed 3 bases at V and 1 base at J, leaving 3 bases unmatched. The CDR3 spans 15 residues.

The sample holds a few counts of this clonotype. This chain links TRBV27 with TRBJ1-4; 8 bases align to TRBD1. This CDR3 region has 17 residues. CDR1 is MNHEY and CDR2 is SMNVEV in the germline V gene (reference sequence). Unmatched junction bases numbered 16, after V lost 6 bases and J lost 7 bases. CDR3 DNA: TGTGCCAGCAGATCCGACAGGGGTAGTCAACTCAGTGAAAAACTGTTTTTT. It is translated as CASRSDRGSQLSEKLFF. The full variable domain, completed using reference TRBV27 and TRBJ1-4, is EAQVTQNPRYLITVTGKKLTVTCSQNMNHEYMSWYRQDPGLGLRQIYYSMNVEVTDKGDVPEGYKVSRKEKRNFPLILESPSPNQTSLYFCASRSDRGSQLSEKLFFGSGTQLSVL.

This CDR3 is CASSFPDPEQFF. CDR3 nucleotide sequence: TGCGCCAGCAGCTTCCCGGACCCCGAGCAGTTCTTC. The chain combines TRBV5-1 with TRBJ2-1; D gene unclear. V lost 2 bases and J 10 bases, leaving 10 bases between the germline ends. Germline lookup yields CDR1 SGHRS and CDR2 YFSETQ. The CDR3 is 12 residues long.

This clonotype was counted between two and nine times. The CDR3 region has the DNA TGCGCCAGCAGCTTGGAAACCGGAGGACAGGGGGCAGCCTACGAGCAGTACTTC. Translating it yields CASSLETGGQGAAYEQYF. V gene TRBV5-1 combines with J gene TRBJ2-7, with 11 bases identical to TRBD1. Germline values: CDR1 SGHRS, CDR2 YFSETQ. The trim removed 0 bases at V and 2 bases at J, leaving 10 bases unmatched. The CDR3 has 18 residues.

This clonotype was seen more than once but under ten times. The chain is built from TRBV5-1 and TRBJ2-5; the match to TRBD2 covers 9 bases. Germline V gene data show CDR1 as SGHRS and CDR2 as YFSETQ. The ends lost 0 bases at V and 5 bases at J; junction bases unmatched: 8. The length of the CDR3 is 16 residues. The CDR3 DNA follows: TGCGCCAGCAGCTTGGCGTTAGCGGGAGCTGCGGAGACCCAGTACTTC. This sequence encodes CASSLALAGAAETQYF.

The V and J genes are TRBV20-1 and TRBJ2-5, with 12 bases aligning to TRBD2. With the DNA end fitting TRBJ2-7 better, the J assignment may be wrong. Germline assignment: CDR1 DFQATT and CDR2 SNEGSKA (reference sequence). The CDR3 sequence is 16 residues long. This CDR3 is CSAQTSGGRLFYEQYF. DNA of the CDR3: TGCAGTGCCCAGACTAGCGGGGGCCGACTTTTTTACGAGCAGTACTTC.

V and J are TRBV5-1 and TRBJ2-1; possible D gene TRBD1, 5 bases. The CDR3 length is 16 residues. V was trimmed by 2 bases and J by 0 bases, leaving 12 bases between them. The germline CDR1 and CDR2 sequences are SGHRS and YFSETQ. This chain's CDR3 is CASSFFGHSSYNEQFF. Here the CDR3 DNA reads TGCGCCAGCAGCTTTTTCGGACACAGCTCCTACAATGAGCAGTTCTTC.